This TCR delta chain was profiled in a study of gammadelta T cells in human blood. Findings and limits, study-wide: Microbial exposure appeared to drive polyclonal γδ T cell expansion after birth.

TCRdb re-processed the RT-PCR reads using CATT. This sample has some 1,100 delta-chain clones, with almost 6.5% found just once. This clone is deemed medium-sized. Its antigen is not identified. At the DNA level, this CDR3 is encoded by other sequences in the same sample as well. The CDR3 runs 21 residues. Losses at the gene ends were 0 bases for V and 2 bases for J; bases not matched to a gene: 19. Germline values: CDR1 TSWWSYY, CDR2 QGS. The sequence came from a human donor. This sequence joins TRDV1 and TRDJ1, with 9 bases identical to TRDD3. Sequencing was carried out using non-Vgamma9Vdelta2 gamma-delta T cells from infant blood. The DNA for the CDR3 is TGTGCTCTTGGGGAACTAGCTCAAATTCGGGGGATACCGAGGGTAACCGATAAACTCATCTTT. This translates into CALGELAQIRGIPRVTDKLIF.